A selection of T cell receptor beta chains follows, all from one sample in a study of cytomegalovirus exposure and HLA in healthy donors. TCRdb keeps only in-frame clones here, not all; method: immunoSEQ multiplex PCR. The profile shows fewer than 70,000 clones, roughly 80% of them singletons. What was sequenced was PBMCs. The receptors shown here come from a woman in her thirties or forties in good health and CMV-seronegative. Both conserved end residues are part of each CDR3. A D gene is named only where the DNA matches it firmly. Only some rows state a clone size, as once, few, many or a class for expanded clones.

abundance: .
v_gene: TRBV13
d_gene: .
j_gene: TRBJ2-1
CDR3aa: CASSFGRNSYNEQFF
CDR3nt: TGTGCCAGCAGCTTCGGCAGGAACTCCTACAATGAGCAGTTCTTC

abundance: .
v_gene: TRBV14
d_gene: .
j_gene: TRBJ1-3
CDR3aa: CASSQDFSGLRGNTIYF
CDR3nt: TGTGCCAGCAGCCAAGACTTTTCGGGGTTGAGGGGAAACACCATATATTTT

abundance: once
v_gene: TRBV5-4
d_gene: TRBD2
j_gene: TRBJ2-7
CDR3aa: CASSLVGTSGREQYF
CDR3nt: TGTGCCAGCAGCTTGGTAGGGACTAGCGGGAGAGAGCAGTACTTC

abundance: few
v_gene: TRBV13
d_gene: TRBD2
j_gene: TRBJ2-7
CDR3aa: CASSGEGGPREQYF
CDR3nt: TGTGCCAGCAGCGGAGAGGGAGGGCCTCGCGAGCAGTACTTC

abundance: .
v_gene: TRBV10-1
d_gene: TRBD1
j_gene: TRBJ2-7
CDR3aa: CASSESVGTGHEQYF
CDR3nt: TGCGCCAGCAGTGAGTCGGTTGGGACAGGCCACGAGCAGTACTTC

abundance: .
v_gene: TRBV7-2
d_gene: TRBD1
j_gene: TRBJ1-4
CDR3aa: CASSRSIQGSFTKLFF
CDR3nt: TGTGCCAGCAGCCGATCTATACAGGGGAGTTTTACAAAACTGTTTTTT

abundance: few
v_gene: TRBV28
d_gene: TRBD1
j_gene: TRBJ1-2
CDR3aa: CASTGQSVWGYTF
CDR3nt: TGTGCCAGCACGGGACAGTCGGTTTGGGGCTACACCTTC

abundance: once
v_gene: TRBV28
d_gene: TRBD2
j_gene: TRBJ2-2
CDR3aa: CASSSLLSGRKFTGELFF
CDR3nt: TGTGCCAGCAGTAGTCTCCTTAGCGGGAGAAAGTTCACCGGGGAGCTGTTTTTT

abundance: .
v_gene: TRBV29-1
d_gene: TRBD1
j_gene: TRBJ1-4
CDR3aa: CSVEDLQGAGGEKLFF
CDR3nt: TGCAGCGTTGAAGATCTGCAGGGGGCAGGTGGTGAAAAACTGTTTTTT

abundance: .
v_gene: TRBV6-6
d_gene: .
j_gene: TRBJ1-1
CDR3aa: CASTPNGGIGNTEAFF
CDR3nt: TGTGCCAGCACTCCGAATGGGGGGATCGGGAACACTGAAGCTTTCTTT

abundance: .
v_gene: TRBV5-6
d_gene: .
j_gene: TRBJ2-3
CDR3aa: CASSFSRTDTQYF
CDR3nt: TGTGCCAGCAGCTTTTCCCGTACAGATACGCAGTATTTT

abundance: .
v_gene: TRBV2
d_gene: TRBD1
j_gene: TRBJ2-3
CDR3aa: CASTLGTGVGTDTQYF
CDR3nt: TGTGCCAGCACCCTAGGGACAGGGGTCGGTACAGATACGCAGTATTTT

abundance: .
v_gene: TRBV4-1
d_gene: TRBD2
j_gene: TRBJ2-2
CDR3aa: CASSQEAGGPGELFF
CDR3nt: TGCGCCAGCAGCCAAGAAGCGGGAGGGCCCGGGGAGCTGTTTTTT

abundance: .
v_gene: TRBV19
d_gene: TRBD1
j_gene: TRBJ2-7
CDR3aa: CASSMGTGYEQYF
CDR3nt: TGTGCCAGTAGTATGGGGACAGGGTACGAGCAGTACTTC

abundance: .
v_gene: TRBV27
d_gene: TRBD1
j_gene: TRBJ2-5
CDR3aa: CASSLGGWGETQYF
CDR3nt: TGTGCCAGCAGTCTAGGGGGCTGGGGAGAGACCCAGTACTTC

abundance: few
v_gene: TRBV4-3
d_gene: TRBD1
j_gene: TRBJ1-2
CDR3aa: CASSRGLDRVDGYTF
CDR3nt: TGCGCCAGCAGCCGTGGGTTGGACAGGGTTGATGGCTACACCTTC

abundance: .
v_gene: TRBV5-1
d_gene: TRBD1
j_gene: TRBJ2-4
CDR3aa: CASSLGVQGAQGIQYF
CDR3nt: TGCGCCAGCAGCTTGGGGGTTCAGGGGGCGCAGGGCATTCAGTACTTC

abundance: .
v_gene: TRBV27
d_gene: .
j_gene: TRBJ2-1
CDR3aa: CASSLSRGLQVDEQFF
CDR3nt: TGTGCCAGCAGTTTATCGCGTGGACTACAAGTAGATGAGCAGTTCTTC

abundance: .
v_gene: TRBV5-6
d_gene: TRBD1
j_gene: TRBJ1-1
CDR3aa: CASSPLDRVATEAFF
CDR3nt: TGTGCCAGCAGCCCCTTAGACAGGGTAGCTACTGAAGCTTTCTTT

abundance: .
v_gene: TRBV6-6
d_gene: TRBD2
j_gene: TRBJ2-3
CDR3aa: CASRFPSREERDTQYF
CDR3nt: TGTGCCAGCAGATTCCCCTCGCGGGAGGAGAGGGATACGCAGTATTTT

abundance: .
v_gene: TRBV19
d_gene: .
j_gene: TRBJ2-2
CDR3aa: CASSVLGGGELFF
CDR3nt: TGTGCCAGTAGTGTTCTGGGGGGAGGGGAGCTGTTTTTT

abundance: .
v_gene: TRBV18
d_gene: .
j_gene: TRBJ2-2
CDR3aa: CATQPGLNTGELFF
CDR3nt: TGTGCCACCCAACCGGGACTGAACACCGGGGAGCTGTTTTTT

abundance: .
v_gene: TRBV2
d_gene: .
j_gene: TRBJ2-2
CDR3aa: CASMDRNTGELFF
CDR3nt: TGTGCCAGCATGGACAGAAACACCGGGGAGCTGTTTTTT

abundance: few
v_gene: TRBV10-3
d_gene: .
j_gene: TRBJ2-7
CDR3aa: CAISDQAREEDEQYF
CDR3nt: TGTGCCATCAGTGACCAGGCCAGGGAGGAGGACGAGCAGTACTTC

abundance: .
v_gene: TRBV5-1
d_gene: .
j_gene: TRBJ2-7
CDR3aa: CASSLKTAHSNRSYEQYF
CDR3nt: TGCGCCAGCAGCTTGAAGACAGCCCATTCTAATCGCTCCTACGAGCAGTACTTC

abundance: few
v_gene: TRBV7-9
d_gene: TRBD1
j_gene: TRBJ1-2
CDR3aa: CSSSLRTGLKDGYTF
CDR3nt: TGTTCCAGCAGCTTACGGACAGGTTTAAAGGATGGCTACACCTTC

abundance: .
v_gene: TRBV4-1
d_gene: .
j_gene: TRBJ1-1
CDR3aa: CASSIGGDRTEAFF
CDR3nt: TGCGCCAGCAGCATAGGGGGGGATAGAACTGAAGCTTTCTTT

abundance: .
v_gene: TRBV11-2
d_gene: .
j_gene: TRBJ2-2
CDR3aa: CASSLGGQGQTGELFF
CDR3nt: TGTGCCAGCAGCTTAGGGGGCCAGGGACAAACCGGGGAGCTGTTTTTT

abundance: .
v_gene: TRBV19
d_gene: TRBD2
j_gene: TRBJ2-7
CDR3aa: CASSPGTSGYEQYF
CDR3nt: TGTGCCAGTAGTCCTGGGACTAGCGGCTACGAGCAGTACTTC

abundance: .
v_gene: TRBV2
d_gene: TRBD2
j_gene: TRBJ2-1
CDR3aa: CASSDDSGSSYNEQFF
CDR3nt: TGTGCCAGCAGTGATGATAGCGGGAGCTCCTACAATGAGCAGTTCTTC

abundance: once
v_gene: TRBV5-1
d_gene: .
j_gene: TRBJ2-5
CDR3aa: CASSDPKGAEETQYF
CDR3nt: TGCGCCAGCAGCGATCCGAAAGGGGCCGAAGAGACCCAGTACTTC

abundance: few
v_gene: TRBV11-2
d_gene: .
j_gene: TRBJ2-3
CDR3aa: CASSFRGFDTDTQYF
CDR3nt: TGTGCCAGCAGCTTTCGGGGGTTTGACACAGATACGCAGTATTTT

abundance: .
v_gene: TRBV5-8
d_gene: .
j_gene: TRBJ2-1
CDR3aa: CASSSGTSVEQFF
CDR3nt: TGTGCCAGCAGCTCAGGGACTTCCGTGGAGCAGTTCTTC

abundance: .
v_gene: TRBV4-2
d_gene: .
j_gene: TRBJ2-5
CDR3aa: CASSQVLGLAESWTQYF
CDR3nt: TGTGCCAGCAGCCAAGTTTTGGGACTTGCCGAATCCTGGACCCAGTACTTC

abundance: .
v_gene: TRBV15
d_gene: .
j_gene: TRBJ1-2
CDR3aa: CATSRTRQTFYGYTF
CDR3nt: TGTGCCACCAGCAGAACCCGACAGACCTTCTATGGCTACACCTTC

abundance: .
v_gene: TRBV4-3
d_gene: TRBD1
j_gene: TRBJ2-7
CDR3aa: CASSQVRGQEQYF
CDR3nt: TGCGCCAGCAGCCAAGTTAGGGGGCAAGAGCAGTACTTC